This T cell receptor beta chain was sequenced for a study of T cell changes during pregnancy in multiple sclerosis. Repertoires were generated with immunoSEQ multiplex PCR, while TCRdb's copy carries only in-frame clones and drops some. Seen here are 35,000 to 55,000 clones, 85% to 95% observed once, and the top ten hold 1.3%. This TCR was recovered from a female donor with multiple sclerosis, enrolled in a pregnancy study. The sequenced sample consisted of peripheral blood.

The CDR3 sequence is CASSQGRGAGEQYF. The CDR3 DNA follows: TGTGCCAGCAGTCAGGGCAGGGGCGCGGGGGAGCAGTACTTC. The chain carries TRBV5-4 and TRBJ2-7; either TRBD1 or TRBD2 may fit D (6 bases each). V was trimmed by 5 bases and J by 7 bases, leaving 19 bases between them. The CDR3 consists of 14 residues. CDR1 SGHNT and CDR2 YYREEE come from the germline V gene (reference sequence).